The 6 T cell receptor beta chains listed next were all sequenced from one sample in a study of blood T cell repertoires in COVID-19. TCRdb's copy holds only in-frame clones and misses some; the assay was immunoSEQ multiplex PCR. Of fewer than 250,000 clones in the sample, 85% were seen once. The sample was peripheral blood. The origin of the receptors is a woman aged 60-75 years with active or convalescent COVID-19.

This chain uses TRBV19 with TRBJ1-2; possible D gene TRBD1, 6 bases. Between the trimmed V and J ends, which lost 5 bases and 4 bases, there was a span of 20 bases. The CDR3 is 16 amino acids. Germline loops: CDR1 LNHDA, CDR2 SQIVND (reference sequence). The CDR3 DNA is TGTGCCAGTAGTTCACAACAGGGATGGGGCTTCTATGGCTACACCTTC. Protein product: CASSSQQGWGFYGYTF.

This chain connects TRBV19 to TRBJ2-7, with TRBD2 identical over 10 bases. CDR1 LNHDA and CDR2 SQIVND come from the germline V gene (reference sequence). V lost 7 bases to trimming and J lost 2 bases; unmatched junction nucleotides: 8. The CDR3 totals 15 residues. Here the CDR3 reads CASTPSGSGAYEQYF. The CDR3, as DNA: TGTGCCAGTACTCCTAGCGGGAGTGGGGCCTACGAGCAGTACTTC.

This clone was seen more than once but under ten times. The sample has other DNA sequences that encode this CDR3 too. Here the CDR3 reads CASSLAGTQETQYF. The CDR3 nucleotides read TGTGCCAGCAGCTTGGCGGGGACACAAGAGACCCAGTACTTC. V is TRBV5-4 and J is TRBJ2-5; tentative D call: TRBD1 (6 bases). The CDR3 totals 14 residues. Trimming removed 0 bases from V and 2 bases from J, with 8 bases in between. From germline, CDR1 is SGHNT and CDR2 YYREEE (reference sequence).

The rearrangement joins TRBV2 to TRBJ2-5, with D tentatively TRBD1 (5 bases). The germline gives CDR1 SNHLY, CDR2 FYNNEI. The CDR3 is made up of 13 amino acids. V gave up 4 bases and J gave up 4 bases, with 10 bases separating them. CDR3 residues: CASSAGNRETQYF. The CDR3 DNA is TGTGCCAGCAGTGCAGGGAACCGAGAGACCCAGTACTTC.

The chain recombines TRBV6-5 with TRBJ2-7; tentative D call: TRBD2 (5 bases). Trimming left V 6 bases short and J 6 bases short, with 15 bases between. CDR3 size: 13 residues. Per germline, CDR1 MNHEY and CDR2 SVGAGI. The CDR3 DNA reads as TGTGCCAGCAGAGAGACCTTACGGGGCGAGCAGTACGTC. Translation gives CASRETLRGEQYV.

The gene calls are TRBV11-2 and TRBJ2-1; TRBD1 is a possible D gene (5 bases). Germline CDR1 is SGHAT and CDR2 is FQNNGV. Trimming cost V 0 bases and J 1 base, with 7 bases left between them. This CDR3 has 15 residues. CDR3 amino acids: CASSLDRGSYNEQFF. Written as DNA, the CDR3 is TGTGCCAGCAGCTTAGATAGGGGTTCCTACAATGAGCAGTTCTTC. Supplemented by reference TRBV11-2 and TRBJ2-1, the full variable domain reads EAGVAQSPRYKIIEKRQSVAFWCNPISGHATLYWYQQILGQGPKLLIQFQNNGVVDDSQLPKDRFSAERLKGVDSTLKIQPAKLEDSAVYLCASSLDRGSYNEQFFGPGTRLTVL.